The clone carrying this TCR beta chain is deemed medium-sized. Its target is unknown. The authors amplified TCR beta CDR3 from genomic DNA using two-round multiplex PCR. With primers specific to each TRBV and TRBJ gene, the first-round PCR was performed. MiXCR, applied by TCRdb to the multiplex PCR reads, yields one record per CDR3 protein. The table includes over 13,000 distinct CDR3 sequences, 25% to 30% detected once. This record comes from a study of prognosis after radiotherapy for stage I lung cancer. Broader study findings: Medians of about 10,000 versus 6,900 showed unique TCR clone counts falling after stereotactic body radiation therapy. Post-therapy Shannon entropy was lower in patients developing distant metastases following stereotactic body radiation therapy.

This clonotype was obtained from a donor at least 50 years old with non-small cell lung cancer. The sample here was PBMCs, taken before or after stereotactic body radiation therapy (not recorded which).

This CDR3 is CASSLAGSSGANVLTF. Here the CDR3 DNA reads TGCGCCAGCAGCTTGGCGGGAAGCTCTGGGGCCAACGTCCTGACTTTC. V gene TRBV5-1 combines with J gene TRBJ2-6; D may be TRBD2 (5 bases). V was clipped by 0 bases and J by 0 bases, with 7 bases between them. CDR3 length: 16 residues. Germline loops: CDR1 SGHRS, CDR2 YFSETQ. Complete variable domain (other parts from reference TRBV5-1 and TRBJ2-6): KAGVTQTPRYLIKTRGQQVTLSCSPISGHRSVSWYQQTPGQGLQFLFEYFSETQRNKGNFPGRFSGRQFSNSRSEMNVSTLELGDSALYLCASSLAGSSGANVLTFGAGSRLTVL.